The table lists the clone carrying this T cell receptor beta chain with a count of one. The target antigen is unknown. The entry originates in a study of T cell responses to AZD1222 COVID-19 vaccine. Study-wide points: The repertoires were collected only after the peak T cell response.

Profiled with immunoSEQ multiplex PCR; TCRdb holds only in-frame clones, not every one. Of around 130,000 clones listed, roughly 85% were seen once; the top ten hold about 8.5%. V gave up 0 bases and J gave up 7 bases, with 4 bases separating them. Germline V CDR1 and CDR2: SGDLS, YYNGEE. The CDR3 length is 12 residues. The chain employs TRBV9 and TRBJ2-2; the D is unclear. The source was peripheral blood, collected on day 0 of AZD1222 vaccination. This TCR was sampled from an adult in good health. The CDR3 here is CASSVVGGELFF. CDR3 coding DNA: TGTGCCAGCAGCGTAGTCGGCGGGGAGCTGTTTTTT.